This T cell receptor beta chain was found in a study of shared clonotypes between healthy human individuals. Study background: For every donor, three CD4 naive, three CD4 memory, two CD8 naive and one CD8 memory plates were used. General study points: When compared with the clonotypes that were shared by all four sorted-subset donors, the non-shared clonotypes turned out to have lower generation probabilities.

Of note for this clone: Its target is not known.

Terminally differentiated effector memory CD45RA+ cells were excluded by CCR7 positive selection of CD45RO-negative cells. Trimming removed 6 bases at V and 0 bases at J, with 15 bases between. The CDR3 is 16 residues long. The V gene's germline CDR1 is SGHVS and CDR2 FQNEAQ. Libraries were prepared by immunoSEQ multiplex PCR; TCRdb keeps only in-frame clonotypes and omits some of them. There are 550,000 to 750,000 clones in the sample; 90% to 95% occur only once, and about 24% lies in the top ten. The sequence was collected from a man younger than 45 in good health. The chain is built from TRBV7-8 and TRBJ2-1, with unresolved D. The sample was naive CD8+ T cells sorted from blood. The CDR3 sequence is CASSPGRVSSYNEQFF. The CDR3 bases are TGTGCCAGCAGTCCCGGAAGGGTAAGCTCCTACAATGAGCAGTTCTTC.